The present TCR beta chain was sequenced within a study of CD8 T cells in ankylosing spondylitis. Each TCR beta library was made by quantitative 5'-RACE that incorporated molecular barcodes. MiXCR was run by TCRdb on the 5' RACE reads, yielding one entry per CDR3 protein. The table lists 150,000 to 200,000 distinct CDR3 sequences, roughly 13% of them singletons. CDR3 length: 13 amino acids. V gave up 4 bases and J gave up 10 bases, with 15 bases separating them. A remark on this clonotype: Its specificity is not known.

The study's findings and limits: Apparently characteristic of ankylosing spondylitis blood was a TCR beta motif (eight highly homologous variants).

V usage is TRBV12-3 or TRBV12-4 and J usage is TRBJ2-3; D is tentatively TRBD1 or TRBD2 (5 bases each). Sample: blood, either unsorted or a sorted T cell fraction (not recorded which). This sequence was found in a female donor with ankylosing spondylitis or in good health (not recorded which). The CDR3 sequence: CASSSPGTPSQYF. The CDR3 region has the DNA TGTGCCAGCAGTTCCCCCGGGACCCCATCGCAGTATTTT.